The source of this T cell receptor (beta chain) is a study of neurological immune-mediated disorders. Trimming took 2 bases from V and 3 from J; bases not matched to a gene: 7. The CDR3 sequence is 17 residues long. CDR1 is MNHEY and CDR2 is SVGAGI in the germline V gene. The cDNA was generated through 5'RACE incorporating 10-nucleotide random UMIs. TCRdb fed the 5' RACE reads into MiXCR, producing one record per CDR3 protein. The sample lists roughly 31,000 distinct CDR3 sequences; approximately 4.4% were seen once. This clonotype was counted at least ten times. What it binds is unknown. Regarding the study as a whole: Across subjects, expanded clones had no CDR3 amino acid sequences in common, pointing to private repertoires in all groups.

Material for sequencing was PBMCs. The TCR sequence derives from a man younger than 30 in good health. The chain combines TRBV6-5 with TRBJ2-3; 11 nucleotides align to TRBD2. CDR3 in amino acids: CASSYDPLAGGTDTQYF. As DNA, the CDR3 is TGTGCCAGCAGTTACGACCCCCTAGCGGGGGGTACAGATACGCAGTATTTT.